The next 29 T cell receptor beta chains were all read from a single sample in a study of T cell responses to AZD1222 COVID-19 vaccine. TCRdb's table, derived via immunoSEQ multiplex PCR, lists solely in-frame clones and lacks some. The top ten clones hold roughly 4% of a sample with around 120,000 clones, 70% to 90% of them seen once. The specimen was peripheral blood, collected 28 days after the second AZD1222 dose. These receptors were obtained from an adult who received the AZD1222 COVID-19 vaccine.

The chain carries TRBV28 and TRBJ1-4, with 11 bases lining up with TRBD1. Looked up from germline, CDR1 is MDHEN and CDR2 is SYDVKM. Losses at the gene ends were 6 bases for V and 7 bases for J; bases not matched to a gene: 4. There are 14 residues in the CDR3. The CDR3 reads CASRRGQGGEKLFF. The CDR3, as DNA: TGTGCCAGCAGGCGGGGACAGGGGGGTGAAAAACTGTTTTTT.

This chain uses TRBV7-9 with TRBJ2-5; D remains ambiguous. The CDR3 runs 13 residues. Deletions cut 5 bases from V and 1 base from J, with 8 bases between. Per germline, CDR1 SEHNR and CDR2 FQNEAQ (reference sequence). CDR3 region: CASSLGFQETQYF. CDR3 DNA: TGTGCCAGCAGCCTAGGATTCCAAGAGACCCAGTACTTC.

This chain joins TRBV28 and TRBJ1-4; D unresolved. V was trimmed by 5 bases and J by 4 bases, leaving 14 bases between them. Germline V gives CDR1 MDHEN, CDR2 SYDVKM. The CDR3 spans 15 residues. Here the CDR3 reads CASSNERELNEKLFF. The CDR3 DNA is TGTGCCAGCAGTAACGAACGGGAGCTTAATGAAAAACTGTTTTTT. Variable domain in full (rest from reference TRBV28 and TRBJ1-4): DVKVTQSSRYLVKRTGEKVFLECVQDMDHENMFWYRQDPGLGLRLIYFSYDVKMKEKGDIPEGYSVSREKKERFSLILESASTNQTSMYLCASSNERELNEKLFFGSGTQLSVL.

This clone was seen more than once but under ten times. The CDR3 DNA reads as TGCGCCAGCAGCCCCAATGCGGGGTTTGGGGCTTTCTTT. Translation gives CASSPNAGFGAFF. This rearrangement joins TRBV4-3 to TRBJ1-1; unclear D gene. Germline V CDR1 and CDR2: LGHNA, YSLEER. The CDR3 consists of 13 residues. Trimming left V 4 bases short and J 11 bases short, with 17 bases between.

About this clone: Other nucleotide sequences in the sample specify the same CDR3. The V call is TRBV15, the J call TRBJ1-1; D gene unclear. The germline V gene has CDR1 LNHNV and CDR2 YYDKDF (reference sequence). V lost 2 bases and J 1 base, leaving 2 bases between the germline ends. The CDR3 spans 12 residues. CDR3: CATSRRNTEAFF. For the CDR3, the DNA is TGTGCCACCAGCAGAAGGAACACTGAAGCTTTCTTT.

CDR3 loop: CASSIGQRYGYTF. CDR3 sequence (DNA): TGTGCCAGTAGTATAGGGCAGCGCTATGGCTACACCTTC. The chain links TRBV19 to TRBJ1-2; D gene uncertain. This CDR3 spans 13 amino acids. Germline-derived CDR1 and CDR2 are LNHDA and SQIVND (reference sequence). V was clipped by 1 base and J by 4 bases, with 7 bases between them.

This rearrangement joins TRBV6-5 to TRBJ2-5, with 7 bases fitting TRBD2. Per the germline V gene, CDR1 is MNHEY and CDR2 is SVGAGI. This CDR3 region has 13 residues. Trimming at V came to 5 bases and at J to 5 bases, leaving 5 bases not matched to a gene. DNA for the CDR3: TGTGCCAGCAGTCAATGGGAGGGCGAGACCCAGTACTTC. It encodes CASSQWEGETQYF.

The CDR3 sequence is CAWSRGTWYNSPLHF. For the CDR3, the DNA is TGTGCCTGGAGTCGGGGGACTTGGTATAATTCACCCCTCCACTTT. V is TRBV30 and J is TRBJ1-6; D may be TRBD1 (5 bases). The ends were cut back, 2 bases at V and 4 bases at J, with 12 bases in the middle. The CDR3 is made up of 15 amino acids. From germline, CDR1 is GTSNPN and CDR2 SVGIG (reference sequence).

This rearrangement joins TRBV4-2 to TRBJ1-3; D gene ambiguous. There are 16 residues in the CDR3. In germline, CDR1 is LGHNA, CDR2 YNFKEQ. The V end lost 0 bases, the J end lost 2 bases, and 11 bases lay between the germline ends. The DNA for the CDR3 is TGTGCCAGCAGCCAAGATGCCAGAACAACTGGAAACACCATATATTTT. It encodes CASSQDARTTGNTIYF.

This clone was seen a handful of times. The chain has TRBV4-1 and TRBJ1-2; TRBD1 agrees at 7 bases. The CDR3 runs to 17 residues. Germline CDR1 is MGHRA and CDR2 is YSYEKL. The ends lost 0 bases at V and 2 bases at J; junction bases unmatched: 9. This CDR3 is CASSQDGGRGGNYGYTF. As DNA, the CDR3 is TGCGCCAGCAGCCAAGACGGGGGCAGGGGGGGAAACTATGGCTACACCTTC.

The table lists this clone with a few counts. The chain has TRBV5-1 and TRBJ2-7; TRBD1 matches 8 bases. V gave up 0 bases and J gave up 2 bases; unmatched junction bases: 1. Per the germline V gene, CDR1 is SGHRS and CDR2 is YFSETQ. This CDR3 is built from 14 residues. CDR3 nucleotides: TGCGCCAGCAGCTTGGAACAGGGGGCCTACGAGCAGTACTTC. Encoded protein: CASSLEQGAYEQYF.

The V and J genes are TRBV7-2 and TRBJ2-1; 9 nucleotides match TRBD2. With 1 base clipped from V and 12 bases from J, the junction kept 10 bases outside the gene matches. The CDR3 extends over 15 amino acids. Germline CDR1 reads SGHTA; CDR2 reads FQGNSA. The CDR3 DNA is TGTGCCAGCAGCTTAGGTCCGGGAGGAGCGGGGGGGCAGTTCTTC. Translated, it gives CASSLGPGGAGGQFF.

This chain links TRBV28 with TRBJ2-1; 12 bases match TRBD2. The CDR3 has 15 residues. CDR1 and CDR2 from the germline V gene are MDHEN and SYDVKM. V was clipped by 6 bases and J by 6 bases; unmatched bases: 6. CDR3 loop: CASRLLAGGRNEQFF. CDR3 DNA: TGTGCCAGCAGGCTTCTAGCGGGAGGGCGCAATGAGCAGTTCTTC.

The rearrangement uses TRBV3-1 (or the pseudogene TRBV3-2) and TRBJ2-1; 14 bases agree with TRBD2. This CDR3 comprises 18 residues. Germline trimming cut 0 bases from V and 8 bases from J; bases unmatched to any gene: 9. From germline, CDR1 is LGHDT and CDR2 YNNKEL (reference sequence). CDR3 sequence reads: CASSQETSGGGLTYEQFF. CDR3 sequence (DNA): TGTGCCAGCAGCCAAGAGACTAGCGGGGGGGGTCTTACGTATGAGCAGTTCTTC.

In nucleotides, the CDR3 is TGTGCCAGTAGGGCCCTAGCGGGGGGCATCTACGAGCAGTACTTC. Amino acid sequence: CASRALAGGIYEQYF. The chain uses TRBV6-4 and TRBJ2-7; 11 bases agree with TRBD2. Germline V gives CDR1 MRHNA, CDR2 SNTAGT. V trimming: 9 bases; J trimming: 3 bases; junction bases outside the gene matches: 10. This CDR3 contains 15 residues.

The CDR3: CASSQNPASEQFF. CDR3 bases: TGTGCCAGCAGCCAAAACCCAGCGAGTGAGCAGTTCTTC. The rearrangement joins TRBV3-1 (or the pseudogene TRBV3-2) to TRBJ2-1, with D hard to call. Trimming cost V 2 bases and J 9 bases, with 11 bases left between them. Germline CDR1 LGHDT, CDR2 YNNKEL (reference sequence). The CDR3 runs 13 residues.

The rearrangement links TRBV28 to TRBJ2-1; TRBD2 might be the D (5 bases). CDR3 size: 15 residues. With 3 bases removed from V and 6 bases from J, the gap between germline ends came to 15 bases. The germline V gene encodes CDR1 MDHEN and CDR2 SYDVKM. Written as DNA, the CDR3 is TGTGCCAGCAGTTTCAGGTTCGAGGGCGGCAATGAGCAGTTCTTC. It encodes CASSFRFEGGNEQFF.

The chain uses TRBV30 and TRBJ1-2; D possibly corresponds to TRBD1 (5 bases). V lost 5 bases and J 9 bases, leaving 13 bases between the germline ends. The CDR3 loop spans 11 amino acids. The germline V gene encodes CDR1 GTSNPN and CDR2 SVGIG (reference sequence). CDR3 protein: CAWSASGSYTF. CDR3 DNA: TGTGCCTGGTCAGCGTCAGGGAGCTACACCTTC.

The chain recombines TRBV21-1 with TRBJ1-2. TRBV21-1 is noted as a pseudogene. The CDR3 runs to 14 residues. In DNA form, the CDR3 reads TGTGCCAGCTGGAGGGCAGGAGACATCTATGGCTACACCTTC. Translation: CASWRAGDIYGYTF.

J is TRBJ2-2 and V is TRBV28; D might be TRBD1 (5 bases). Germline V gene data show CDR1 as MDHEN and CDR2 as SYDVKM. The CDR3 totals 16 residues. V was pared by 5 bases and J by 3 bases, with 16 bases between. DNA for the CDR3: TGTGCCAGCAGTCTGACAGAGCCCCTCGACACCGGGGAGCTGTTTTTT. Encoded protein: CASSLTEPLDTGELFF.

The chain carries TRBV7-3 and TRBJ2-5; D gene unclear. The V end lost 6 bases, the J end lost 3 bases, and 8 bases lay between the germline ends. Per the germline V gene, CDR1 is SGHTA and CDR2 is FQGTGA. This CDR3 spans 12 amino acids. The CDR3 bases are TGTGCCAGCAGTCTTCCCGAAGAGACCCAGTACTTC. It specifies CASSLPEETQYF.

V usage is TRBV3-1 (or the pseudogene TRBV3-2) and J usage is TRBJ1-2; D is possibly TRBD1 (5 bases). The CDR3 extends over 15 amino acids. Trimming removed 2 bases from V and 3 bases from J, with 13 bases in between. The germline gives CDR1 LGHDT, CDR2 YNNKEL (reference sequence). The CDR3 reads CASSQPSGGDYGYTF. CDR3 sequence (DNA): TGTGCCAGCAGCCAACCTTCCGGAGGGGACTATGGCTACACCTTC.

The genes are TRBV11-2 and TRBJ2-1; TRBD2 agrees at 10 bases. The CDR3 spans 16 residues. CDR1 SGHAT and CDR2 FQNNGV come from the germline V gene. V was pared by 4 bases and J by 7 bases, with 10 bases of the junction left unmatched. CDR3 amino acids: CASSSLGAGGPNEQFF. The DNA of the CDR3 is TGTGCCAGCAGCTCCTTGGGAGCGGGGGGGCCAAATGAGCAGTTCTTC.

The CDR3 DNA follows: TGCAGCGTTGAGAGCAATGGAAACACCATATATTTT. Its translation is CSVESNGNTIYF. The rearrangement uses TRBV29-1 and TRBJ1-3; the D is unclear. Germline-derived CDR1 and CDR2 are SQVTM and ANQGSEA. Trimming pared 3 bases from V and 3 bases from J, leaving 6 bases between. This CDR3 spans 12 amino acids.

The gene calls are TRBV7-2 and TRBJ1-5; D is unresolved. Germline V gene sequence: CDR1 SGHTA, CDR2 FQGNSA. Between the trimmed V and J ends, which lost 5 bases and 0 bases, there was a span of 14 bases. This CDR3 region has 16 residues. CDR3 protein: CASSGDGGYSNQPQHF. CDR3 nucleotides: TGTGCCAGCAGCGGAGACGGAGGGTATAGCAATCAGCCCCAGCATTTT.

The chain recombines TRBV15 with TRBJ2-5, with 13 nucleotides matching TRBD2. V was pared by 1 base and J by 2 bases, with 4 bases of the junction left unmatched. Germline V gene sequence: CDR1 LNHNV, CDR2 YYDKDF (reference sequence). The CDR3 is 17 amino acids. In DNA form, the CDR3 reads TGTGCCACCAGCAGAGGGACTAGCGGGGGCCTTCAAGAGACCCAGTACTTC. This sequence encodes CATSRGTSGGLQETQYF.

The V call is TRBV28, the J call TRBJ1-6; 8 bases map to TRBD1. Germline V gives CDR1 MDHEN, CDR2 SYDVKM. V shed 3 bases, J shed 11 bases, and the junction held 6 bases outside the gene matches. This CDR3 has 14 amino acids. CDR3 loop: CASSLDRVITPLHF. CDR3 nucleotide sequence: TGTGCCAGCAGTTTGGACAGGGTAATTACACCCCTCCACTTT.

The chain is built from TRBV4-2 and TRBJ1-2, with TRBD1 matching over 7 bases. This CDR3 spans 15 amino acids. V shed 4 bases and J 5 bases; nucleotides not matched to a gene: 10. The germline CDR1 and CDR2 sequences are LGHNA and YNFKEQ. The CDR3 here is CASSRWTGQLYGYTF. The CDR3 bases are TGTGCCAGCAGCCGGTGGACGGGACAGCTTTATGGCTACACCTTC.

The gene calls are TRBV11-2 and TRBJ2-5; possibly TRBD1 or TRBD2 for D (6 bases each). Germline V gene lookup returns CDR1 SGHAT and CDR2 FQNNGV. Trimming left V 5 bases short and J 5 bases short, with 18 bases between. The CDR3 consists of 15 residues. CDR3 residues: CASSTETGSGETQYF. The CDR3 DNA follows: TGTGCCAGCAGCACCGAGACAGGAAGCGGGGAGACCCAGTACTTC.